This passage covers 27 T cell receptor beta chains from one sample sequenced in a study of shared clonotypes between healthy human individuals. Assay used: immunoSEQ multiplex PCR; TCRdb lists only in-frame clones, some missing. The sample has over 400,000 clones, approximately 81% seen once. The sequencing sample was made of PBMCs. Source of these receptors: a woman in her thirties or forties in good health. Some clones in this sample may be carry-over from other donors' samples.

In DNA, the CDR3 is TGTGCCAGCAGACCTTTAACAGGGGGAAACTATGGCTACACCTTC. It encodes CASRPLTGGNYGYTF. The chain uses TRBV28 and TRBJ1-2, with TRBD1 identical over 8 bases. The CDR3 spans 15 residues. Germline loops: CDR1 MDHEN, CDR2 SYDVKM. With V trimmed by 6 bases and J by 2 bases, 8 bases remained unmatched.

In regard to this clone: A read error likely explains this, since a far larger clone differs by one base. The V and J genes are TRBV6-1 and TRBJ2-3; possibly TRBD1 for D (6 bases). Germline loops: CDR1 MNHNS, CDR2 SASEGT. The CDR3 extends over 13 amino acids. CDR3 loop: CASTLGDTDTQCF. In nucleotides, the CDR3 is TGTGCCAGCACCCTAGGGGACACGGATACGCAGTGTTTT.

V and J are TRBV11-2 and TRBJ2-6, with 7 nucleotides matching TRBD1. Germline CDR1 SGHAT, CDR2 FQNNGV. The CDR3 covers 15 residues. The V and J ends lost 5 bases and 1 base, in that order; junction bases with no gene match: 2. The CDR3 bases are TGTGCCAGCAGCCGGGACAGATCTGGGGCCAACGTCCTGACTTTC. Translating gives CASSRDRSGANVLTF.

V is TRBV5-6 and J is TRBJ2-5; 14 nucleotides line up with TRBD2. This CDR3 spans 16 amino acids. With V trimmed by 5 bases and J by 4 bases, 7 bases remained unmatched. CDR1 is SGHDT, CDR2 YYEEEE, per germline. The CDR3 is CASSLPGLAGAETQYF. The CDR3 region has the DNA TGTGCCAGCAGTTTACCGGGACTAGCGGGAGCAGAGACCCAGTACTTC.

The genes are TRBV5-1 and TRBJ2-1; perhaps TRBD1 as D (5 bases). The CDR3 covers 15 residues. V lost 4 bases, J lost 0 bases, and 11 bases lay in between. CDR1 and CDR2 from the germline V gene are SGHRS and YFSETQ. CDR3: CASSQGQGSYNEQFF. The CDR3 DNA reads TGCGCCAGCAGCCAAGGACAAGGCTCCTACAATGAGCAGTTCTTC.

The table lists this clone with a few counts. This rearrangement joins TRBV25-1 to TRBJ2-7; possibly TRBD2 for D (8 bases). V was pared by 6 bases and J by 2 bases, with 17 bases between. Germline V lookup: CDR1 MGHDK, CDR2 SYGVNS. This CDR3 comprises 15 residues. The CDR3 coding sequence is TGTGCCAGCAGCACGGGGGGGGGACAGACCTACGAGCAGTACTTC. Amino acid sequence: CASSTGGGQTYEQYF.

The V gene is TRBV28, the J gene TRBJ2-5; D not resolved. The CDR3 covers 16 residues. With 5 bases removed from V and 0 bases from J, the gap between germline ends came to 16 bases. Germline V gene data show CDR1 as MDHEN and CDR2 as SYDVKM. This chain's CDR3 is CASSLQPGPYQETQYF. In nucleotides, the CDR3 is TGTGCCAGCAGTCTCCAGCCGGGTCCATACCAAGAGACCCAGTACTTC.

V gene TRBV2 combines with J gene TRBJ2-7; D is unclear. Germline V gives CDR1 SNHLY, CDR2 FYNNEI. CDR3 length: 13 amino acids. V lost 4 bases and J 2 bases, leaving 9 bases between the germline ends. The CDR3 spells CASSGNSAYEQYF. As DNA, the CDR3 is TGTGCCAGCAGTGGTAACTCTGCCTACGAGCAGTACTTC.

The V call is TRBV4-2, the J call TRBJ2-2; D remains unclear. V lost 0 bases and J lost 7, with 3 bases in between. Germline V gives CDR1 LGHNA, CDR2 YNFKEQ. This CDR3 has 12 amino acids. CDR3 loop: CASSQEVGELFF. The CDR3 DNA reads TGTGCCAGCAGCCAAGAGGTCGGGGAGCTGTTTTTT.

The J gene is TRBJ2-1, the V gene TRBV10-3, with D possibly matching TRBD2 (5 bases). The CDR3 spans 17 residues. Trimming cost V 5 bases and J 5 bases, with 22 bases left between them. The germline gives CDR1 ENHRY, CDR2 SYGVKD. CDR3 sequence reads: CAISNLPVRSVNNEQFF. The CDR3, as DNA: TGTGCCATCAGTAATTTGCCGGTACGTAGCGTGAACAATGAGCAGTTCTTC.

The chain carries TRBV29-1 and TRBJ1-2; possibly TRBD1 for D (5 bases). V was shortened by 3 bases and J by 6 bases, with 8 bases between the two germline ends. Germline CDR1 reads SQVTM; CDR2 reads ANQGSEA. This CDR3 has 11 amino acids. The CDR3 protein is CSVDAGHGYTF. Here the CDR3 DNA reads TGCAGCGTTGACGCGGGGCATGGCTACACCTTC.

This clone was detected only once. The chain is built from TRBV10-3 and TRBJ2-5; D is possibly TRBD1 (5 bases). The CDR3 contains 15 residues. From germline, CDR1 is ENHRY and CDR2 SYGVKD. V gave up 0 bases and J gave up 5 bases, with 13 bases separating them. The DNA of the CDR3 is TGTGCCATCAGTGAGTCGAAGAGTACAGGCGAGACCCAGTACTTC. It encodes CAISESKSTGETQYF.

As for this clone: The likely explanation is a read error, given a far larger clone one base away. The same CDR3 can be traced to other DNA sequences in this sample. This sequence joins TRBV5-1 and TRBJ2-3; D may be TRBD2 (5 bases). The CDR3 sequence is 21 residues long. CDR1 is SGHRS and CDR2 is YFSETQ in the germline V gene. V shed 1 base and J shed 0 bases, with 27 bases lying between them. The CDR3 nucleotides are TGCGCCAGCAGCTTGAAAGGTCTAGCTAGGTGGTCCTCCCGCAGCACAGATACGCAGTATTTT. It yields the protein CASSLKGLARWSSRSTDTQYF.

A word on this clone: This probably arose from a read error, given a far larger clone one base away. The rearrangement uses TRBV5-4 and TRBJ2-7, with D maybe TRBD1 (6 bases). V was trimmed by 0 bases and J by 0 bases, leaving 7 bases between them. The CDR3 consists of 14 residues. Germline CDR1 reads SGHNT; CDR2 reads YYREEE (reference sequence). The CDR3 loop is CASSLDRDSYEQYF. The CDR3 nucleotides are TGTGCCAGCAGCTTGGACAGGGACTCCTACGAGCAGTACTTC. The full variable domain, in which reference TRBV5-4 and TRBJ2-7 provide the parts outside the CDR3, is ETGVTQSPTHLIKTRGQQVTLRCSSQSGHNTVSWYQQALGQGPQFIFQYYREEENGRGNFPPRFSGLQFPNYSSELNVNALELDDSALYLCASSLDRDSYEQYFGPGTRLTVT.

The gene calls are TRBV5-4 and TRBJ2-7, with TRBD1 identical over 10 bases. The CDR3 covers 14 residues. Trimming removed 4 bases from V and 4 bases from J; junction bases left unmatched: 5. The germline gives CDR1 SGHNT, CDR2 YYREEE (reference sequence). The CDR3 coding sequence is TGTGCCAGCAGCCTCGGGACAGGGGCTTACGAGCAGTACTTC. Residues: CASSLGTGAYEQYF.

About this clone itself: One base separates it from a far larger clone, so it is likely a read error. The chain couples TRBV29-1 to TRBJ2-1; possibly TRBD1 or TRBD2 for D (6 bases each). CDR3 length: 17 residues. Germline V lookup: CDR1 SQVTM, CDR2 ANQGSEA. CDR3 protein: CSVRGDTLSSFYSEQFF. The CDR3 region has the DNA TGCAGCGTGAGGGGGGACACCCTCTCATCTTTCTACAGTGAGCAGTTCTTC.

This rearrangement joins TRBV2 to TRBJ1-3; the D is unclear. Germline V gene data show CDR1 as SNHLY and CDR2 as FYNNEI. CDR3 size: 14 residues. Trimming stripped 5 bases from V and 0 bases from J, with 8 bases between. The CDR3 here is CASSKPSSGNTIYF. For the CDR3, the DNA is TGTGCCAGCAGTAAACCGAGCTCTGGAAACACCATATATTTT. The full variable domain, rest sourced from reference TRBV2 and TRBJ1-3, is EPEVTQTPSHQVTQMGQEVILRCVPISNHLYFYWYRQILGQKVEFLVSFYNNEISEKSEIFDDQFSVERPDGSNFTLKIRSTKLEDSAMYFCASSKPSSGNTIYFGEGSWLTVV.

In its sample, this clone was seen once. The CDR3 region has the DNA TGTGCCAGCAGCTTAGCCAGTTCTAGCACAGATACGCAGTATTTT. Its protein product is CASSLASSSTDTQYF. The V and J genes are TRBV7-7 and TRBJ2-3; D is ambiguous. Germline-derived CDR1 and CDR2 are SSHAT and FNYEAQ (reference sequence). Trimming cost V 0 bases and J 0 bases, with 7 bases left between them. The CDR3 is 15 amino acids.

The V gene is TRBV27, the J gene TRBJ2-1; 7 nucleotides align to TRBD2. Germline V gene lookup returns CDR1 MNHEY and CDR2 SMNVEV (reference sequence). There are 18 residues in the CDR3. Trimming removed 3 bases from V and 0 bases from J; junction bases left unmatched: 11. The CDR3 loop reads CASSLGSGQRSSYNEQFF. As DNA, the CDR3 is TGTGCCAGCAGTTTGGGTAGCGGGCAGAGGAGCTCCTACAATGAGCAGTTCTTC.

The chain employs TRBV7-8 and TRBJ1-2; 9 positions match TRBD1. CDR1 is SGHVS, CDR2 FQNEAQ, per germline. Trimming cost V 1 base and J 0 bases; bases outside gene matches: 9. CDR3 length equals 18 residues. Here the CDR3 DNA reads TGTGCCAGCAGCTTAGTGGGGGGACAGGGAGAAGCTAACTATGGCTACACCTTC. This translates into CASSLVGGQGEANYGYTF.

The sample holds many counts of this clone. The chain carries TRBV6-5 and TRBJ1-4, with 11 bases lining up with TRBD1. The germline V gene encodes CDR1 MNHEY and CDR2 SVGAGI. This CDR3 has 16 residues. V lost 4 bases, J lost 8 bases, and 9 bases stayed unmatched. The chain's CDR3 is CASSSWTGGGGEKLFF. CDR3 nucleotide sequence: TGTGCCAGCAGTTCCTGGACAGGGGGCGGAGGGGAAAAACTGTTTTTT.

Comments on this clone: Just one base apart from a much larger clone, this may be a read error. The V gene is TRBV7-9, the J gene TRBJ2-1; possible D gene TRBD2, 5 bases. Per the germline V gene, CDR1 is SEHNR and CDR2 is FQNEAQ (reference sequence). The CDR3 loop spans 16 amino acids. Trimming removed 6 bases at V and 1 base at J, with 16 bases between. The CDR3 protein is CASSRWVGVSYNEQFF. Written as DNA, the CDR3 is TGTGCCAGCAGTCGTTGGGTGGGAGTGTCCTACAATGAGCAGTTCTTC. The variable domain in full, completed from reference TRBV7-9 and TRBJ2-1, reads DTGVSQNPRHKITKRGQNVTFRCDPISEHNRLYWYRQTLGQGPEFLTYFQNEAQLEKSRLLSDRFSAERPKGSFSTLEIQRTEQGDSAMYLCASSRWVGVSYNEQFFGPGTRLTVL.

The chain links TRBV7-3 to TRBJ2-1, with TRBD1 matching over 7 bases. The ends lost 2 bases at V and 4 bases at J; junction bases unmatched: 5. The CDR3 consists of 15 residues. Germline V CDR1 and CDR2: SGHTA, FQGTGA. DNA of the CDR3: TGTGCCAGCAGCTTAGGATGGGGACAGTACAATGAGCAGTTCTTC. It specifies CASSLGWGQYNEQFF.

Remarks on this clone: A read error is the likely source, as a far larger clone sits one nucleotide away. This chain links TRBV11-2 with TRBJ2-7; D unresolved. With 2 bases removed from V and 3 bases from J, the gap between germline ends came to 8 bases. Germline V gene data show CDR1 as SGHAT and CDR2 as FQNNGV. The CDR3 has 13 residues. In DNA, the CDR3 is TGTGCCAGCAGCTTACGAGCTAACTACGAGCAGTACTTC. It translates to CASSLRANYEQYF.

This sequence joins TRBV14 and TRBJ2-7; 8 nucleotides align to TRBD1. Germline values: CDR1 SGHDN, CDR2 FVKESK. V trimming: 10 bases; J trimming: 7 bases; junction bases outside the gene matches: 12. The CDR3 has 13 residues. Here the CDR3 reads CAISRRQGSEQYF. CDR3 in DNA: TGTGCCATCTCACGACGACAGGGGAGTGAGCAGTACTTC.

V gene TRBV4-2 combines with J gene TRBJ2-7, with a weak D call TRBD2 (5 bases). V lost 0 bases and J 9 bases, leaving 21 bases between the germline ends. Germline V gene sequence: CDR1 LGHNA, CDR2 YNFKEQ. The CDR3 runs 16 residues. CDR3 nucleotide sequence: TGTGCCAGCAGCCAAGATGTAACGGGATGTCTCCTCGGGCAGTACTTC. Amino acid sequence: CASSQDVTGCLLGQYF.

The chain carries TRBV30 and TRBJ2-4, with 7 nucleotides matching TRBD2. Germline CDR1 is GTSNPN and CDR2 is SVGIG (reference sequence). Trimming cost V 4 bases and J 6 bases; bases outside gene matches: 6. The CDR3 sequence is 13 residues long. This CDR3 reads CAWNIAGGNIQYF. The CDR3 bases are TGTGCCTGGAATATAGCGGGTGGAAACATTCAGTACTTC.